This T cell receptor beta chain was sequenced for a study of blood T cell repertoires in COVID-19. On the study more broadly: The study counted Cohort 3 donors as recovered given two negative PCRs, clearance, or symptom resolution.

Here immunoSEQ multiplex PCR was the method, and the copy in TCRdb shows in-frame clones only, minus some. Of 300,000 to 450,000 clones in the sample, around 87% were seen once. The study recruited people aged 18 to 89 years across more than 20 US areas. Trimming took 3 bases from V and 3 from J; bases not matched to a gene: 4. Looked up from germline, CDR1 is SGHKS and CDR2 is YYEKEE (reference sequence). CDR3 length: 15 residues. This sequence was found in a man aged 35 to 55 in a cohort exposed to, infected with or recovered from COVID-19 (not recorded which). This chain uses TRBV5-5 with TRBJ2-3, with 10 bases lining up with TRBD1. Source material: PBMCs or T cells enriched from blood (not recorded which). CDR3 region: CASSYSGQGTDTQYF. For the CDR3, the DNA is TGTGCCAGCAGCTACTCGGGACAGGGGACAGATACGCAGTATTTT.